The 11 T cell receptor beta chains below were found in one sample sequenced in a study of blood T cell repertoires in COVID-19 (dated by TCRdb to about 2020). The library was made by the immunoSEQ multiplex PCR assay. The table comes from immuneACCESS by way of TCRdb, which keeps in-frame sequences with V and J called. Part of the clones is missing from these tables; in studies checked, under half for an unresolved V gene and the rest for unknown reasons. This sample gives about 140,000 clones in total; around 73% of them show up just once. Jointly, the top ten make up approximately 11% of the sample. What was sequenced was peripheral blood. These receptors came from a man aged 55-75 years who had recovered from COVID-19.

This clone has at least ten counts. This rearrangement joins TRBV5-1 to TRBJ1-5; possible D gene TRBD1, 6 bases. Trimming cost V 5 bases and J 7 bases, with 13 bases left between them. Germline CDR1 SGHRS, CDR2 YFSETQ. The CDR3 has 13 amino acids. The CDR3 here is CASSTEGEQPQHF. The CDR3 coding sequence is TGCGCCAGCAGTACCGAGGGGGAACAGCCCCAGCATTTT.

This clone was seen a handful of times. This sequence joins TRBV7-2 and TRBJ1-6; possible D gene TRBD1, 6 bases. Germline lookup yields CDR1 SGHTA and CDR2 FQGNSA. The V gene lost 0 bases and the J gene lost 8 bases, with 14 bases spanning the gap. The CDR3 runs 16 residues. As DNA, the CDR3 is TGTGCCAGCAGCTTAGCGCCAACAGGGATTTATTCACCCCTCCACTTT. Translation gives CASSLAPTGIYSPLHF. Filled out from reference TRBV7-2 and TRBJ1-6, the complete variable domain reads GAGVSQSPSNKVTEKGKDVELRCDPISGHTALYWYRQSLGQGLEFLIYFQGNSAPDKSGLPSDRFSAERTGGSVSTLTIQRTQQEDSAVYLCASSLAPTGIYSPLHFGNGTRLTVT.

The chain has TRBV15 and TRBJ2-2; D ambiguous. CDR3 size: 12 residues. The V end lost 5 bases, the J end lost 6 bases, and 7 bases lay between the germline ends. CDR1 is LNHNV and CDR2 is YYDKDF in the germline V gene (reference sequence). CDR3 in amino acids: CATSVSAGELFF. The DNA of the CDR3 is TGTGCCACCAGCGTATCTGCCGGGGAGCTGTTTTTT.

The V gene is TRBV5-4, the J gene TRBJ2-1; D is perhaps TRBD1 (7 bases). In germline, CDR1 is SGHNT, CDR2 YYREEE (reference sequence). The CDR3 is made up of 16 amino acids. V was shortened by 4 bases and J by 4 bases, with 18 bases between the two germline ends. CDR3 DNA: TGTGCCAGCAGCGGGGCCGGAGGGGGCAAGTACAATGAGCAGTTCTTC. Protein sequence: CASSGAGGGKYNEQFF.

The V and J genes are TRBV19 and TRBJ1-5; 9 nucleotides match TRBD1. Looked up from germline, CDR1 is LNHDA and CDR2 is SQIVND (reference sequence). The V gene end was trimmed by 4 bases and the J gene end by 7 bases; junction bases not matched to a gene: 8. This CDR3 comprises 15 residues. CDR3 loop: CASSRSDRGNQPQHF. CDR3 coding DNA: TGTGCCAGTAGTAGGAGCGACAGGGGGAACCAGCCCCAGCATTTT. The variable domain in full, with the rest retrieved from reference TRBV19 and TRBJ1-5, is DGGITQSPKYLFRKEGQNVTLSCEQNLNHDAMYWYRQDPGQGLRLIYYSQIVNDFQKGDIAEGYSVSREKKESFPLTVTSAQKNPTAFYLCASSRSDRGNQPQHFGDGTRLSIL.

This sequence joins TRBV6-5 and TRBJ2-2, with 7 positions matching TRBD2. This CDR3 has 15 amino acids. After removal of 6 bases from V and 1 base from J, the junction contained 5 bases not matched to a gene. CDR1 and CDR2 (germline): MNHEY, SVGAGI. The CDR3 region has the DNA TGTGCCAGCAGGAAACGCGGGGGGAACACCGGGGAGCTGTTTTTT. Protein product: CASRKRGGNTGELFF.

The chain is built from TRBV5-5 and TRBJ2-1; D is perhaps TRBD1 (6 bases). V lost 3 bases and J 1 base, leaving 11 bases between the germline ends. CDR1 is SGHKS and CDR2 is YYEKEE in the germline V gene (reference sequence). The CDR3 spans 15 residues. The CDR3, as DNA: TGTGCCAGCAGCTCCACAGGGTCGTCCTACAATGAGCAGTTCTTC. Its protein is CASSSTGSSYNEQFF.

This clone has only one observation. V and J are TRBV7-2 and TRBJ2-1, with TRBD2 identical over 8 bases. The V gene end was trimmed by 3 bases and the J gene end by 8 bases; junction bases not matched to a gene: 9. The CDR3 covers 15 residues. Per the germline V gene, CDR1 is SGHTA and CDR2 is FQGNSA. In DNA form, the CDR3 reads TGTGCCAGCAGCTTCCCCGGGGGGGGTACCGATGAGCAGTTCTTC. Its translation: CASSFPGGGTDEQFF. Full variable domain (remainder filled in from reference TRBV7-2 and TRBJ2-1): GAGVSQSPSNKVTEKGKDVELRCDPISGHTALYWYRQSLGQGLEFLIYFQGNSAPDKSGLPSDRFSAERTGGSVSTLTIQRTQQEDSAVYLCASSFPGGGTDEQFFGPGTRLTVL.

The chain is built from TRBV19 and TRBJ2-7; TRBD1 agrees at 7 bases. V shed 1 base and J 5 bases; nucleotides not matched to a gene: 5. Germline lookup yields CDR1 LNHDA and CDR2 SQIVND (reference sequence). The CDR3 totals 14 residues. The CDR3 here is CASSIAKDRNEQYF. For the CDR3, the DNA is TGTGCCAGTAGTATAGCCAAGGACAGGAACGAGCAGTACTTC.

This rearrangement joins TRBV19 to TRBJ1-5, with D possibly being TRBD1 (6 bases). CDR3 length: 12 residues. Trimming stripped 8 bases from V and 7 bases from J, with 12 bases between. Germline V gene lookup returns CDR1 LNHDA and CDR2 SQIVND (reference sequence). CDR3 DNA: TGTGCCAGTCGAAGGGACAAACAGCCCCAGCATTTT. This gives the protein CASRRDKQPQHF. The full variable domain, in which reference TRBV19 and TRBJ1-5 provide the parts outside the CDR3, is DGGITQSPKYLFRKEGQNVTLSCEQNLNHDAMYWYRQDPGQGLRLIYYSQIVNDFQKGDIAEGYSVSREKKESFPLTVTSAQKNPTAFYLCASRRDKQPQHFGDGTRLSIL.

The rearrangement links TRBV29-1 to TRBJ1-2; 8 bases match TRBD1. Germline loops: CDR1 SQVTM, CDR2 ANQGSEA. Trimming cost V 6 bases and J 3 bases; bases outside gene matches: 9. The CDR3 totals 14 residues. CDR3: CSVDGQGGYYGYTF. In nucleotides, the CDR3 is TGCAGCGTCGACGGACAGGGAGGATACTATGGCTACACCTTC.